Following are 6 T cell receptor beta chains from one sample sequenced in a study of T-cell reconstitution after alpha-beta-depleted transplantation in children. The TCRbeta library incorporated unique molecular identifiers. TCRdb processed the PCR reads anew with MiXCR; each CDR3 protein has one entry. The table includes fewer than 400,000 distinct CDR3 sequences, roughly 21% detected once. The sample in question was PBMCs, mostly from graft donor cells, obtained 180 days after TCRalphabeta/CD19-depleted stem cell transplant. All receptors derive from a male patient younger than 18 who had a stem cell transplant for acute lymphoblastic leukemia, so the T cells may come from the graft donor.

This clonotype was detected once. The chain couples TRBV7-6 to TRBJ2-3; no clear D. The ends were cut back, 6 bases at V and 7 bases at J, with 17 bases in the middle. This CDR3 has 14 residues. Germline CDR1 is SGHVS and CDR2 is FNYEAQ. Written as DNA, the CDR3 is TGTGCCAGCAGGCGAACTTTTGCCTCATATACGCAGTATTTT. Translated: CASRRTFASYTQYF.

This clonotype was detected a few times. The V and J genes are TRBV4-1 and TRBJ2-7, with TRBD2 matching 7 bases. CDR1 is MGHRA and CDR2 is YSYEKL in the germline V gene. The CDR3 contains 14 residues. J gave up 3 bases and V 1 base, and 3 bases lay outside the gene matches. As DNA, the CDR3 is TGCGCCAGCAGCCAAGTTGCTAGCGGCTACGAGCAGTACTTC. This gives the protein CASSQVASGYEQYF.

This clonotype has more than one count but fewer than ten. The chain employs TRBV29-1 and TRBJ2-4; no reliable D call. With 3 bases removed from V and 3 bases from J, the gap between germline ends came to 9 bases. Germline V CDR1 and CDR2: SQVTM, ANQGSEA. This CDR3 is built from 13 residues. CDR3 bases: TGCAGCGTTGAGTTGGGAAACAAAAACATTCAGTACTTC. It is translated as CSVELGNKNIQYF.

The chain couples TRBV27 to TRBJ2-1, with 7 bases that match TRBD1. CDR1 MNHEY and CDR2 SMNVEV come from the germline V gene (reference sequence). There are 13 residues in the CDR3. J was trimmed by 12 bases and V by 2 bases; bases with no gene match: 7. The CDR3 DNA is TGTGCCAGCAGTTTAAAAGGGGGCATGGTGCAGTTCTTC. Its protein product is CASSLKGGMVQFF.

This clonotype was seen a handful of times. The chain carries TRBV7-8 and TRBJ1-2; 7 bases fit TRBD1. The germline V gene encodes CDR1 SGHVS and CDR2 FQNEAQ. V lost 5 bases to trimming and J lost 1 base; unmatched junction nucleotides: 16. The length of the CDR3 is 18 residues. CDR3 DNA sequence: TGTGCCAGCAGCCAACTCGGACAGGTCCGTTTGAGTAACTATGGCTACACCTTC. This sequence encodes CASSQLGQVRLSNYGYTF.

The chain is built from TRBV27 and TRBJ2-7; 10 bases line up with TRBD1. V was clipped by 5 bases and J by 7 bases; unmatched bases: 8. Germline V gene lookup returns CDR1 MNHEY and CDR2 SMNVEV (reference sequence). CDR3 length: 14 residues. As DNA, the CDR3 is TGTGCCAGCAGTACACGACAGGGGGCTGGGGAGCAGTACTTC. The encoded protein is CASSTRQGAGEQYF.